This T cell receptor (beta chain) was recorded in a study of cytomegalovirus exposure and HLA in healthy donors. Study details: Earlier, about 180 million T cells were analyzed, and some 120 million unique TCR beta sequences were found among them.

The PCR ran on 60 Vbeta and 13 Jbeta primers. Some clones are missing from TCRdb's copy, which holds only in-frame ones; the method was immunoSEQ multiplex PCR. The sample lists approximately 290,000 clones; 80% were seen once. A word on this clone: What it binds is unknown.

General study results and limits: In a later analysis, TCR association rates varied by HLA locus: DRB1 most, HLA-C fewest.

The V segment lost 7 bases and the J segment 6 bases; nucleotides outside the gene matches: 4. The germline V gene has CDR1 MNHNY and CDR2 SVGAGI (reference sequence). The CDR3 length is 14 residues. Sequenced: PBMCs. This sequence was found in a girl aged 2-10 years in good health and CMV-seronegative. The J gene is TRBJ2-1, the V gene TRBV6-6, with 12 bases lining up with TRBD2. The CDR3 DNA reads TGTGCCAGCACCGGGACTAGCGGGTTCAATGAGCAGTTCTTC. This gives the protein CASTGTSGFNEQFF.